Each of the 19 T cell receptor beta chains below was sequenced from the same sample in a study of identical twins. Each CDR3 protein gets one entry after TCRdb re-called the 5' RACE reads with MiXCR. The sample consists of 500,000 to 550,000 distinct CDR3 sequences, around 24% of them appearing once. This same sample was also taken into another study, of yellow fever vaccine responses in identical twins.

Sequenced: CD4+ T cells sorted from blood. The receptors derive from a woman in her late teens or twenties in good health.

This clonotype was seen a few times. CDR3 loop: CASSKGGAGNEQFF. The CDR3 DNA follows: TGCGCCAGCAGCAAGGGCGGGGCCGGCAATGAGCAGTTCTTC. The V call is TRBV5-1, the J call TRBJ2-1; TRBD2 is a possible D gene (6 bases). This CDR3 spans 14 amino acids. V was shortened by 4 bases and J by 6 bases, with 14 bases between the two germline ends. Germline loops: CDR1 SGHRS, CDR2 YFSETQ.

This clonotype was recorded many times. The chain combines TRBV2 with TRBJ2-2, with 9 bases matching TRBD2. This CDR3 comprises 16 residues. V shed 5 bases and J 4 bases; nucleotides not matched to a gene: 8. The germline V gene has CDR1 SNHLY and CDR2 FYNNEI. The CDR3 is CASSQTSGLSTGELFF. The CDR3 nucleotides are TGTGCCAGCAGTCAGACTAGCGGATTGAGCACCGGGGAGCTGTTTTTT.

The sample holds a few counts of this clonotype. V and J are TRBV7-9 and TRBJ2-6; D is unclear. Trimming pared 8 bases from V and 0 bases from J, leaving 8 bases between. The CDR3 is 14 residues long. Germline V gene lookup returns CDR1 SEHNR and CDR2 FQNEAQ (reference sequence). CDR3 in amino acids: CASGPFSGANVLTF. The CDR3 DNA follows: TGTGCCAGCGGACCATTCTCTGGGGCCAACGTCCTGACTTTC.

The chain couples TRBV10-2 to TRBJ2-3; either TRBD1 or TRBD2 may supply D (6 bases each). CDR3 size: 14 residues. Trimming removed 2 bases from V and 4 bases from J, with 10 bases in between. Germline V gene lookup returns CDR1 WSHSY and CDR2 SAAADI. This CDR3 reads CASSEPGAADTQYF. CDR3 sequence (DNA): TGCGCCAGCAGTGAGCCGGGGGCGGCAGATACGCAGTATTTT.

This clonotype has only a few counts. The chain carries TRBV6-6 and TRBJ2-1, with unresolved D. Germline V lookup: CDR1 MNHNY, CDR2 SVGAGI (reference sequence). The V end was cut by 2 bases, the J end by 1 base, with 3 bases between. The CDR3 loop spans 13 amino acids. The DNA for the CDR3 is TGTGCCAGCAGTTACGTTTCCTACAATGAGCAGTTCTTC. This sequence encodes CASSYVSYNEQFF.

There are many counts of this clonotype. This sequence joins TRBV7-2 and TRBJ2-1; no clear D gene. The CDR3 spans 12 residues. V gave up 4 bases and J gave up 9 bases, with 10 bases separating them. The germline gives CDR1 SGHTA, CDR2 FQGNSA. The CDR3 DNA sequence: TGTGCCAGCAGCTCGGTGGGTCGTGAGCAGTTCTTC. It yields the protein CASSSVGREQFF.

V usage is TRBV7-9 and J usage is TRBJ2-3; no clear D. Germline V gene data show CDR1 as SEHNR and CDR2 as FQNEAQ (reference sequence). Trimming took 6 bases from V and 2 from J, leaving 15 bases between them. CDR3 size: 15 residues. The CDR3 protein is CASRPGNGYTDTQYF. The CDR3 bases are TGTGCCAGCAGACCGGGCAACGGATACACAGATACGCAGTATTTT. Supplemented by reference TRBV7-9 and TRBJ2-3, the full variable domain reads DTGVSQNPRHKITKRGQNVTFRCDPISEHNRLYWYRQTLGQGPEFLTYFQNEAQLEKSRLLSDRFSAERPKGSFSTLEIQRTEQGDSAMYLCASRPGNGYTDTQYFGPGTRLTVL.

The chain employs TRBV4-2 and TRBJ1-5, with 7 bases aligning to TRBD1. V lost 1 base, J lost 3 bases, and 3 bases stayed unmatched. The CDR3 consists of 15 residues. From germline, CDR1 is LGHNA and CDR2 YNFKEQ. The chain's CDR3 is CASSQATGSNQPQHF. The CDR3, as DNA: TGTGCCAGCAGCCAAGCGACAGGGTCCAATCAGCCCCAGCATTTT.

This clonotype was counted at least ten times. The chain couples TRBV5-1 to TRBJ2-1; D may be TRBD1 (6 bases). V was cut by 0 bases and J by 8 bases, with 12 bases left in between. This CDR3 comprises 14 residues. Germline V gene sequence: CDR1 SGHRS, CDR2 YFSETQ. CDR3 amino acids: CASSLGSGGYEQFF. CDR3 bases: TGCGCCAGCAGCTTGGGTTCTGGGGGCTATGAGCAGTTCTTC.

A few counts support this clonotype. This rearrangement joins TRBV11-1 to TRBJ2-2, with a weak D call TRBD2 (6 bases). The CDR3 covers 16 residues. Germline loops: CDR1 SGHAT, CDR2 FQDESV (reference sequence). V was shortened by 5 bases and J by 1 base, with 14 bases between the two germline ends. The CDR3 DNA is TGTGCCAGCAGCCCCCAGGCGGGGCTGAACACCGGGGAGCTGTTTTTT. This gives the protein CASSPQAGLNTGELFF. The full variable domain, in which reference TRBV11-1 and TRBJ2-2 provide the parts outside the CDR3, is EAEVAQSPRYKITEKSQAVAFWCDPISGHATLYWYRQILGQGPELLVQFQDESVVDDSQLPKDRFSAERLKGVDSTLKIQPAELGDSAMYLCASSPQAGLNTGELFFGEGSRLTVL.

This clonotype turned up a few times. The rearrangement joins TRBV7-6 to TRBJ2-3, with a tentative D call TRBD1 (6 bases). The germline gives CDR1 SGHVS, CDR2 FNYEAQ. V was trimmed by 4 bases and J by 3 bases, leaving 11 bases between them. The CDR3 length is 14 residues. The CDR3 coding sequence is TGTGCCAGCAGCTCAAACAGGGAAACAGATACGCAGTATTTT. Amino acid sequence: CASSSNRETDTQYF.

This clonotype was seen a handful of times. J is TRBJ2-1 and V is TRBV20-1; 9 bases fit TRBD1. The CDR3 is 19 amino acids. V lost 1 base and J lost 7; bases outside the gene matches: 20. CDR1 is DFQATT, CDR2 SNEGSKA, per germline (reference sequence). The CDR3 DNA sequence: TGCAGTGCTAGAGGGGGACCGGGACAGGGAATTGGGAGTCAAAATGAGCAGTTCTTC. This codes for CSARGGPGQGIGSQNEQFF.

There are a few counts of this clonotype. The chain links TRBV6-5 to TRBJ2-1; 7 bases are a match to TRBD2. This CDR3 region has 17 residues. V trimming: 2 bases; J trimming: 0 bases; junction bases outside the gene matches: 7. The germline V gene encodes CDR1 MNHEY and CDR2 SVGAGI. DNA of the CDR3: TGTGCCAGCAGTTACACGACTAGCCCTAGCTCCTACAATGAGCAGTTCTTC. It yields the protein CASSYTTSPSSYNEQFF.

This clonotype was seen only a few times. The chain is built from TRBV5-1 and TRBJ2-1, with a weak D call TRBD2 (5 bases). The CDR3 length is 15 residues. Germline V gene sequence: CDR1 SGHRS, CDR2 YFSETQ. V lost 2 bases and J lost 4, with 13 bases in between. This CDR3 is CASSFERSTYNEQFF. The CDR3 DNA follows: TGCGCCAGCAGCTTTGAGCGGTCTACGTACAATGAGCAGTTCTTC.

A few counts support this clonotype. The genes are TRBV15 and TRBJ2-1; 10 positions match TRBD2. The CDR3 sequence is 14 residues long. In germline, CDR1 is LNHNV, CDR2 YYDKDF (reference sequence). V shed 10 bases and J 15 bases; nucleotides not matched to a gene: 18. As DNA, the CDR3 is TGTGCCATCACAAACGTTCCGTCTAGCGGGAGTGGGTTCTTC. As protein: CAITNVPSSGSGFF.

This chain connects TRBV5-1 to TRBJ2-1, with 8 nucleotides matching TRBD1. Trimming at V came to 4 bases and at J to 9 bases, leaving 12 bases not matched to a gene. This CDR3 has 15 amino acids. CDR1 is SGHRS, CDR2 YFSETQ, per germline. The CDR3: CASSAATGVLGEQFF. The CDR3 DNA sequence: TGCGCCAGCAGCGCCGCGACAGGGGTTTTGGGTGAGCAGTTCTTC. The whole variable domain, filled in from reference TRBV5-1 and TRBJ2-1, reads KAGVTQTPRYLIKTRGQQVTLSCSPISGHRSVSWYQQTPGQGLQFLFEYFSETQRNKGNFPGRFSGRQFSNSRSEMNVSTLELGDSALYLCASSAATGVLGEQFFGPGTRLTVL.

The V call is TRBV20-1, the J call TRBJ2-3; TRBD2 agrees at 8 bases. Germline V gene data show CDR1 as DFQATT and CDR2 as SNEGSKA (reference sequence). The CDR3 has 15 residues. Losses at the gene ends were 1 base for V and 2 bases for J; bases not matched to a gene: 5. The CDR3 sequence: CSARATSVTTDTQYF. In DNA, the CDR3 is TGCAGTGCTAGAGCGACTAGCGTGACCACAGATACGCAGTATTTT.

This clonotype appeared a few times. The J gene is TRBJ2-5, the V gene TRBV28, with 9 bases fitting TRBD1. Germline values: CDR1 MDHEN, CDR2 SYDVKM. Trimming at V came to 5 bases and at J to 2 bases, leaving 6 bases not matched to a gene. The CDR3 contains 15 residues. In DNA, the CDR3 is TGTGCCAGCAGTGTACTGGGACAGGGACAAGAGACCCAGTACTTC. It codes for CASSVLGQGQETQYF.

The chain has TRBV7-9 and TRBJ2-3, with TRBD2 as a possible D gene (6 bases). CDR1 is SEHNR and CDR2 is FQNEAQ in the germline V gene (reference sequence). Trimming shortened V by 5 bases and J by 5 bases, and 11 bases separated the two germline ends. The CDR3 is made up of 13 amino acids. CDR3 sequence reads: CASSLNSGDTQYF. In DNA form, the CDR3 reads TGTGCCAGCAGCCTCAATAGCGGAGATACGCAGTATTTT. Combining the CDR3 with reference TRBV7-9 and TRBJ2-3 gives the whole variable domain DTGVSQNPRHKITKRGQNVTFRCDPISEHNRLYWYRQTLGQGPEFLTYFQNEAQLEKSRLLSDRFSAERPKGSFSTLEIQRTEQGDSAMYLCASSLNSGDTQYFGPGTRLTVL.